This paragraph reports one TCR beta chain. Its antigen is not identified. 13 Jbeta primers and 60 Vbeta primers were used for the PCR. TCRdb's table, derived via immunoSEQ multiplex PCR, lists solely in-frame clones and lacks some. The data show roughly 140,000 clones, nearly 80% seen once. The sample originates from a study of cytomegalovirus exposure and HLA in healthy donors. About the study: One earlier analysis, a look at 150 million to 200 million T cells, found roughly 110 million unique TCR beta sequences.

Study-level points and caveats: Three chains tied to CMV proved CMV antigen-specific in vitro. No immune exposure information besides CMV serostatus was available.

The sequence was collected from a man in his forties in good health and CMV-seropositive. Material for sequencing was PBMCs.

CDR3: CASSLGEVHQPQHF. The CDR3 DNA sequence: TGCGCCAGCAGCTTGGGGGAGGTACATCAGCCCCAGCATTTT. V and J are TRBV5-1 and TRBJ1-5; no clear D gene. The CDR3 is made up of 14 amino acids. Deletions cut 0 bases from V and 5 bases from J, with 9 bases between. CDR1 and CDR2 (germline): SGHRS, YFSETQ.